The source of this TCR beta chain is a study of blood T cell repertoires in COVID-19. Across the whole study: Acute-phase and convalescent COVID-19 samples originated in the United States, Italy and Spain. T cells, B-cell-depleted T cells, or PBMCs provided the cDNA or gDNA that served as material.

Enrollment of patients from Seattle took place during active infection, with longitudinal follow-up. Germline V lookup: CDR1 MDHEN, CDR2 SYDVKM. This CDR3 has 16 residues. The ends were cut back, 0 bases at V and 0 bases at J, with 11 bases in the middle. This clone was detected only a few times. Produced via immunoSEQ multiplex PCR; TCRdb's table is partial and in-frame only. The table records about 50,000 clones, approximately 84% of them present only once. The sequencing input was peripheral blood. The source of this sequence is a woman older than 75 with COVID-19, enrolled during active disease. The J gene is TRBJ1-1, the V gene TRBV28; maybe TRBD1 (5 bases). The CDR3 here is CASSLWGHLMNTEAFF. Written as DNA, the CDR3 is TGTGCCAGCAGTTTATGGGGGCACCTCATGAACACTGAAGCTTTCTTT.